These T cell receptor beta chains were read from a single sample in a study of OX40 agonist ivuxolimab in advanced cancers. Assay used: immunoSEQ multiplex PCR; TCRdb lists only in-frame clones, some missing. The repertoire holds 50,000 to 70,000 clones, with 84% as singletons. The sequencing here drew on CD4+ or CD8+ T cells sorted from blood, taken in a trial of the OX40 agonist ivuxolimab. Source of these receptors: an adult with an advanced solid tumor such as melanoma, head and neck, liver or kidney cancer. The CDR3 runs from the conserved cysteine through the conserved F or W. Fields, in order: J gene, V gene, clone size, D gene, CDR3 protein, CDR3 DNA. The D gene is left open where the match is weak. Part of the rows lack a size; the others show once, few, many or a class for expanded clones.

TRBJ1-1 TRBV19 - - CASRQRTNTEAFF TGTGCCAGTAGGCAGAGAACGAACACTGAAGCTTTCTTT
TRBJ2-7 TRBV5-5 once - CASSLKYEQYF TGTGCCAGCAGCTTGAAATACGAGCAGTACTTC
TRBJ2-1 TRBV9 - - CAFNEQFF TGTGCCTTCAATGAGCAGTTCTTC
TRBJ1-2 TRBV7-8 - - CASSPRGGIVPWIGYTF TGTGCCAGCAGCCCCCGGGGAGGTATTGTGCCATGGATCGGCTACACCTTC
TRBJ1-1 TRBV7-2 - - CASSTRTVNTEAFF TGTGCCAGCAGCACCCGGACGGTGAACACTGAAGCTTTCTTT
TRBJ1-2 TRBV9 - - CASSVEDASYGYTF TGTGCCAGCAGCGTAGAAGACGCCTCCTATGGCTACACCTTC
TRBJ2-1 TRBV4-2 - TRBD2 CASSQDATSGYNEQFF TGTGCCAGCAGCCAAGACGCGACTAGCGGGTACAATGAGCAGTTCTTC
TRBJ2-5 TRBV6-5 - - CASSYFGARGSGAQYF TGTGCCAGCAGTTACTTTGGCGCGCGGGGCTCGGGGGCCCAGTACTTC
TRBJ2-2 TRBV10-3 - TRBD1 CAISGGQANTGELFF TGTGCCATCAGTGGGGGACAGGCTAACACCGGGGAGCTGTTTTTT
TRBJ1-1 TRBV5-4 - TRBD1 CASSIQGTKGSEAFF TGTGCCAGCAGTATACAGGGGACGAAGGGCTCTGAAGCTTTCTTT
TRBJ2-1 TRBV19 - - CASSIIGRGGNEQFF TGTGCCAGTAGTATCATTGGGCGAGGGGGCAATGAGCAGTTCTTC
TRBJ2-7 TRBV19 - - CASSITSGREQYF TGTGCCAGTAGTATTACCAGCGGGCGCGAGCAGTACTTC
TRBJ1-2 TRBV5-4 - TRBD1 CASSTKTGGDYGYTF TGTGCCAGCAGCACTAAGACAGGGGGGGACTATGGCTACACCTTC
TRBJ2-3 TRBV9 - - CASSAALGQGKTQYF TGTGCCAGCAGCGCTGCCCTCGGGCAGGGCAAGACGCAGTATTTT
TRBJ1-1 TRBV5-1 - - CASSNPAKSTEAFF TGCGCCAGCAGCAATCCAGCGAAGAGCACTGAAGCTTTCTTT
TRBJ1-1 TRBV19 - - CASSVMTGYRGMNTEAFF TGTGCCAGTAGTGTTATGACAGGTTATCGGGGAATGAACACTGAAGCTTTCTTT
TRBJ1-4 TRBV30 few - CAWEGRGNEKLFF TGTGCCTGGGAGGGACGGGGTAATGAAAAACTGTTTTTT
TRBJ1-1 TRBV5-1 - - CASSLEEAGNTEAFF TGCGCCAGCAGCTTGGAGGAAGCAGGGAACACTGAAGCTTTCTTT
TRBJ1-5 TRBV27 - TRBD1 CASSSNRALYRGDQPQHF TGTGCCAGCAGTTCGAACAGAGCACTATACAGGGGTGATCAGCCCCAGCATTTT
TRBJ1-1 TRBV5-1 once - CASSLAADSWNTEAFF TGCGCCAGCAGCTTGGCCGCGGACTCGTGGAACACTGAAGCTTTCTTT
TRBJ2-3 TRBV5-1 - TRBD1 CASSRTGAITDTQYF TGCGCCAGCAGCCGTACAGGGGCCATCACAGATACGCAGTATTTT
TRBJ2-2 TRBV4-1 - - CASSQEPVAQGSGELFF TGCGCCAGCAGCCAAGAACCCGTTGCACAGGGCAGCGGGGAGCTGTTTTTT
TRBJ2-5 TRBV6-1 - TRBD1 CASMKGAETQYF TGTGCCAGCATGAAGGGGGCCGAGACCCAGTACTTC
TRBJ1-1 TRBV7-9 - - CASSLVPETEAFF TGTGCCAGCAGCTTAGTCCCCGAGACTGAAGCTTTCTTT
TRBJ1-2 TRBV7-2 - TRBD1 CASSIGQGAGYGYTF TGTGCCAGCAGCATAGGACAGGGGGCCGGCTATGGCTACACCTTC
TRBJ2-2 TRBV6-5 - - CASTPGSFLTGELFF TGTGCCAGCACTCCAGGATCTTTCTTAACCGGGGAGCTGTTTTTT
TRBJ1-5 TRBV4-3 - TRBD1 CASSQDLTGNQPQHF TGCGCCAGCAGCCAAGATTTGACAGGGAATCAGCCCCAGCATTTT
TRBJ2-5 TRBV19 - - CASSYGQKETQYF TGTGCCAGTAGTTACGGACAGAAAGAGACCCAGTACTTC
TRBJ2-3 TRBV10-3 - TRBD2 CAIILQTSGRAIDTQYF TGTGCCATCATCCTACAGACTAGCGGGAGGGCCATAGATACGCAGTATTTT
TRBJ1-2 TRBV2 - - CASKDGVNYGYTF TGTGCCAGCAAGGACGGGGTAAACTATGGCTACACCTTC
TRBJ1-4 TRBV5-1 - TRBD1 CASKRTGEVLGKLFF TGCGCCAGCAAAAGAACAGGGGAGGTTTTGGGAAAACTGTTTTTT
TRBJ1-1 TRBV7-3 - - CASSNSMNTEAFF TGTGCCAGCAGCAACAGCATGAACACTGAAGCTTTCTTT
TRBJ1-6 TRBV19 few - CASSMVRSNSPLHF TGTGCCAGTAGTATGGTACGGAGCAATTCACCCCTCCACTTT
TRBJ1-6 TRBV6-6 - TRBD1 CASSQGGLHF TGTGCCAGCTCCCAGGGGGGGCTACACTTT
TRBJ1-2 TRBV29-1 - TRBD1 CSVSEPTGDYTF TGCAGCGTTTCTGAACCGACAGGGGACTACACCTTC
TRBJ2-3 TRBV19 - TRBD1 CASSTGTDGDTQYF TGTGCCAGTAGTACCGGGACAGACGGCGATACGCAGTATTTT
TRBJ2-1 TRBV10-3 - - CAISESSSALGGEQFF TGTGCCATCAGTGAATCTTCTAGCGCCCTTGGTGGTGAGCAGTTCTTC
TRBJ1-1 TRBV5-5 - - CASSSSGTVNTEAFF TGTGCCAGCAGCTCCTCAGGGACGGTGAACACTGAAGCTTTCTTT
TRBJ2-1 TRBV4-2 - TRBD2 CASSQDYSGGVGNEQFF TGTGCCAGCAGCCAGGACTATAGCGGGGGGGTTGGGAATGAGCAGTTCTTC
TRBJ2-7 TRBV9 - - CASSVDSSYEQYF TGTGCCAGCAGCGTAGACAGTTCCTACGAGCAGTACTTC
TRBJ2-1 TRBV2 - TRBD1 CASSPPGGSEQFF TGTGCCAGCAGCCCTCCAGGGGGTAGTGAGCAGTTCTTC
TRBJ1-5 TRBV2 - - CASIGQRDQPQHF TGTGCCAGCATTGGACAGAGGGATCAGCCCCAGCATTTT
TRBJ1-3 TRBV14 - - CASSQVGASGNTIYF TGTGCCAGCAGCCAAGTGGGGGCCAGTGGAAACACCATATATTTT
TRBJ1-3 TRBV5-1 - - CASSFEGSGNTIYF TGCGCCAGCAGCTTCGAGGGATCTGGAAACACCATATATTTT
TRBJ2-7 TRBV10-2 - - CASSEQTAGEQYF TGCGCCAGCAGTGAACAAACGGCGGGGGAGCAGTACTTC
TRBJ1-5 TRBV9 - - CASSPYGGNQPQHF TGTGCCAGCAGCCCCTATGGGGGAAATCAGCCCCAGCATTTT